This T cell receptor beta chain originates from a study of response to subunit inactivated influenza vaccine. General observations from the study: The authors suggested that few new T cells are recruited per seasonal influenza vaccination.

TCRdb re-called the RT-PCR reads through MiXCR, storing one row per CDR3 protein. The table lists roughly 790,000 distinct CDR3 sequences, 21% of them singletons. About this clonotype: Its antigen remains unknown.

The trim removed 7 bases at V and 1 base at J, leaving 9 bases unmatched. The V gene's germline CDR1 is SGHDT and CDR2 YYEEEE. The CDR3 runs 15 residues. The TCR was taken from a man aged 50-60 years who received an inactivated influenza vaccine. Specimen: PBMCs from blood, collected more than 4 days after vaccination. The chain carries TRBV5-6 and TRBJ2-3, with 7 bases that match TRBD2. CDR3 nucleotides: TGTGCCAGCGGGGCTGGGACTACGCGCACAGATACGCAGTATTTT. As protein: CASGAGTTRTDTQYF.